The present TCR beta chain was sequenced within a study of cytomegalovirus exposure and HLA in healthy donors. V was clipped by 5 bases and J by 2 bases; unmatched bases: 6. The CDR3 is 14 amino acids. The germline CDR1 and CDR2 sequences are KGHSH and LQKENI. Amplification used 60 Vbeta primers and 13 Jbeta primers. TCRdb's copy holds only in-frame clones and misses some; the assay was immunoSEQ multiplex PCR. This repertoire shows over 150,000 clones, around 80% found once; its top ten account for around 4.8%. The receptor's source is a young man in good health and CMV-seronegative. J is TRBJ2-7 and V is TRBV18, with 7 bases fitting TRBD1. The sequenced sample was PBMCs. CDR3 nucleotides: TGTGCCAGCTCAGTCAAACAGGGGACCTACGAGCAGTACTTC. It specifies CASSVKQGTYEQYF.